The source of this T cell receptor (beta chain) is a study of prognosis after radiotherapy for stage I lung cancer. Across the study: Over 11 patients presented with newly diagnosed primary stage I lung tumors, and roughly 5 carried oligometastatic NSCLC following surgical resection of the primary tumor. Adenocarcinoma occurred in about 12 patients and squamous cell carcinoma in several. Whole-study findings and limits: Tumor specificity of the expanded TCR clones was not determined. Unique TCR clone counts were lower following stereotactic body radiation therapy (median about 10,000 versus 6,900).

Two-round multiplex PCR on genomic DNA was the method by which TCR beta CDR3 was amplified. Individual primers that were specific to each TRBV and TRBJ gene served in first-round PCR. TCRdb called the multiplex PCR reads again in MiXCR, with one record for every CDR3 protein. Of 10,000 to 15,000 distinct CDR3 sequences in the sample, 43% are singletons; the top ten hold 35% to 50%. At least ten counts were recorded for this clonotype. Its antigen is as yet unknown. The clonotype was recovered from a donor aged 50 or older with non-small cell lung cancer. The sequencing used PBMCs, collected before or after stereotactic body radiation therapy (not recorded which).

The CDR3 sequence is CASGLSVWQETQYF. CDR3 coding DNA: TGTGCTAGTGGTCTAAGTGTCTGGCAAGAGACCCAGTACTTC. The genes are TRBV12-5 and TRBJ2-5; D unclear. Trimming removed 5 bases at V and 2 bases at J, with 12 bases between. Germline CDR1 LGHNT, CDR2 FRNRAP. The CDR3 extends over 14 amino acids.